Below, 31 T cell receptor beta chains from the same sample are listed, as sequenced in a study of blood T cell repertoires in COVID-19. Sequenced by immunoSEQ multiplex PCR; TCRdb stores in-frame clones only, minus some. This table has more than 250,000 clones, around 86% appearing once. Sequenced: peripheral blood. These receptors all stem from a man aged 45-65 years with active or convalescent COVID-19.

This clone occurred a few times. This CDR3 reads CATSSLQAPNEKLFF. CDR3 nucleotide sequence: TGTGCCACCAGCAGTTTACAGGCACCTAATGAAAAACTGTTTTTT. V usage is TRBV15 and J usage is TRBJ1-4; D possibly corresponds to TRBD1 (5 bases). The CDR3 extends over 15 amino acids. Germline V gene data show CDR1 as LNHNV and CDR2 as YYDKDF (reference sequence). V shed 3 bases and J shed 3 bases, with 11 bases lying between them.

The chain is built from TRBV18 and TRBJ2-1, with 8 bases aligning to TRBD2. This CDR3 has 13 residues. V lost 6 bases, J lost 5 bases, and 3 bases stayed unmatched. Germline V CDR1 and CDR2: KGHSH, LQKENI. CDR3 loop: CASSGGADNEQFF. In nucleotides, the CDR3 is TGTGCCAGCTCCGGGGGGGCAGACAATGAGCAGTTCTTC.

CDR3 region: CASSLVTGGPGYEQYF. CDR3 DNA sequence: TGCGCCAGCAGCTTGGTGACAGGGGGCCCCGGGTACGAGCAGTACTTC. The chain is built from TRBV5-1 and TRBJ2-7; 10 positions agree with TRBD1. Germline values: CDR1 SGHRS, CDR2 YFSETQ. Trimming cost V 0 bases and J 4 bases; bases outside gene matches: 7. The CDR3 covers 16 residues.

This chain uses TRBV6-6 with TRBJ2-7, with D maybe TRBD2 (5 bases). Trimming pared 0 bases from V and 7 bases from J, leaving 13 bases between. The germline gives CDR1 MNHNY, CDR2 SVGAGI (reference sequence). The CDR3 loop spans 14 amino acids. This CDR3 reads CASSYSFQAGEQYF. The CDR3 DNA is TGTGCCAGCAGTTACTCCTTCCAGGCGGGTGAGCAGTACTTC.

The chain couples TRBV7-8 to TRBJ2-3; weak D call: TRBD2 (7 bases). The CDR3 runs to 15 residues. Trimming removed 4 bases from V and 3 bases from J, with 14 bases in between. CDR1 is SGHVS and CDR2 is FQNEAQ in the germline V gene. CDR3 DNA: TGTGCCAGCAGCTGGGGGGGGCTTGGTACAGATACGCAGTATTTT. This gives the protein CASSWGGLGTDTQYF.

V gene TRBV20-1 combines with J gene TRBJ2-3; D is unresolved. The CDR3 contains 11 residues. Germline V CDR1 and CDR2: DFQATT, SNEGSKA (reference sequence). V was cut by 6 bases and J by 0 bases, with 4 bases left in between. The CDR3 sequence is CSATSTDTQYF. CDR3 bases: TGCAGTGCCACTAGCACAGATACGCAGTATTTT.

This chain joins TRBV9 and TRBJ2-5; D might be TRBD2 (6 bases). CDR1 SGDLS and CDR2 YYNGEE come from the germline V gene. This CDR3 comprises 15 residues. V was shortened by 0 bases and J by 5 bases, with 14 bases between the two germline ends. CDR3 loop: CASSVAGGTGETQYF. CDR3 bases: TGTGCCAGCAGCGTAGCTGGGGGGACGGGTGAGACCCAGTACTTC.

The chain is built from TRBV19 and TRBJ1-5; 9 bases map to TRBD1. The CDR3 loop spans 16 amino acids. Losses at the gene ends were 4 bases for V and 6 bases for J; bases not matched to a gene: 10. Per the germline V gene, CDR1 is LNHDA and CDR2 is SQIVND (reference sequence). The chain's CDR3 is CASSNRGTGSVQPQHF. The CDR3 bases are TGTGCCAGTAGTAACAGGGGGACAGGGTCCGTTCAGCCCCAGCATTTT.

V gene TRBV27 combines with J gene TRBJ1-1; no clear D. There are 15 residues in the CDR3. Germline V gene lookup returns CDR1 MNHEY and CDR2 SMNVEV (reference sequence). With 1 base removed from V and 4 bases from J, the gap between germline ends came to 13 bases. CDR3 sequence: CASSLYGSAGTEAFF. The CDR3 DNA is TGTGCCAGCAGTTTATACGGGTCTGCGGGCACTGAAGCTTTCTTT.

The gene calls are TRBV11-2 and TRBJ2-5; 9 positions match TRBD2. Germline V gives CDR1 SGHAT, CDR2 FQNNGV. The CDR3 spans 19 residues. Unmatched junction bases numbered 20, after V lost 4 bases and J lost 5 bases. The CDR3 DNA follows: TGTGCCAGCAGCTCGAGGATCTCGAGCGGGGGGCGCGACGAGGAGACCCAGTACTTC. The encoded protein is CASSSRISSGGRDEETQYF.

The V gene is TRBV6-5, the J gene TRBJ1-2; D is unclear. The CDR3 runs 14 residues. In germline, CDR1 is MNHEY, CDR2 SVGAGI. V shed 10 bases and J shed 5 bases, with 20 bases lying between them. CDR3 in DNA: TGTGCCACAAGCCGGGAGGCCGCCCTATATGGCTACACCTTC. Its translation is CATSREAALYGYTF.

The rearrangement uses TRBV9 and TRBJ1-1; D is perhaps TRBD1 (6 bases). The CDR3 contains 16 residues. With 4 bases removed from V and 0 bases from J, the gap between germline ends came to 16 bases. Germline V gives CDR1 SGDLS, CDR2 YYNGEE. CDR3 residues: CASSPRGGPMNTEAFF. In DNA, the CDR3 is TGTGCCAGCAGCCCAAGGGGGGGGCCCATGAACACTGAAGCTTTCTTT.

The chain employs TRBV24-1 and TRBJ2-3; 8 bases map to TRBD2. Losses at the gene ends were 3 bases for V and 2 bases for J; bases not matched to a gene: 9. Germline V CDR1 and CDR2: KGHDR, SFDVKD. CDR3 length equals 17 residues. CDR3 residues: CATSDPLSGVATDTQYF. The CDR3 region has the DNA TGTGCCACCAGTGATCCCCTTAGCGGGGTCGCCACAGATACGCAGTATTTT.

V gene TRBV30 combines with J gene TRBJ1-6, with unresolved D. The CDR3 loop spans 14 amino acids. Trimming stripped 2 bases from V and 10 bases from J, with 15 bases between. From germline, CDR1 is GTSNPN and CDR2 SVGIG (reference sequence). The CDR3: CAWSWERIGSPLHF. CDR3 sequence (DNA): TGTGCCTGGAGTTGGGAGAGAATTGGATCACCCCTCCACTTT.

This clone appeared a single time. CDR3 in DNA: TGTGCCAGCAGCCGTGGGACAGGGAACTACGAGCAGTACTTC. This encodes CASSRGTGNYEQYF. The chain recombines TRBV7-9 with TRBJ2-7; 9 bases align to TRBD1. V was pared by 5 bases and J by 3 bases, with 5 bases of the junction left unmatched. Per germline, CDR1 SEHNR and CDR2 FQNEAQ (reference sequence). The CDR3 is 14 residues long. Looking up the rest from reference TRBV7-9 and TRBJ2-7 gives the full variable domain: DTGVSQNPRHKITKRGQNVTFRCDPISEHNRLYWYRQTLGQGPEFLTYFQNEAQLEKSRLLSDRFSAERPKGSFSTLEIQRTEQGDSAMYLCASSRGTGNYEQYFGPGTRLTVT.

This clone came up a few times. The chain carries TRBV30 and TRBJ2-7, with 7 bases lining up with TRBD1. Germline V gene lookup returns CDR1 GTSNPN and CDR2 SVGIG (reference sequence). V lost 3 bases to trimming and J lost 0 bases; unmatched junction nucleotides: 5. The CDR3 contains 14 residues. The CDR3 here is CAWRRTGNSYEQYF. The CDR3, as DNA: TGTGCCTGGAGAAGGACAGGTAACTCCTACGAGCAGTACTTC.

This chain connects TRBV5-1 to TRBJ2-3, with 14 bases fitting TRBD2. The CDR3 is 16 amino acids. V was pared by 4 bases and J by 6 bases, with 7 bases of the junction left unmatched. Germline V CDR1 and CDR2: SGHRS, YFSETQ. Here the CDR3 DNA reads TGCGCCAGCAGCGCGACTAGCGGGGGGGCGCGGGATACGCAGTATTTT. Its translation: CASSATSGGARDTQYF.

The chain joins TRBV5-1 to TRBJ2-3, with 7 bases matching TRBD1. Germline CDR1 SGHRS, CDR2 YFSETQ. V dropped 3 bases and J dropped 2; count of bases not matched to a gene: 6. This CDR3 is built from 15 residues. The CDR3 DNA sequence: TGCGCCAGCAGCTCCACAGGGGCCCTCACAGATACGCAGTATTTT. Protein product: CASSSTGALTDTQYF.

The chain is built from TRBV19 and TRBJ2-1; maybe TRBD2 (6 bases). V lost 5 bases to trimming and J lost 2 bases, with 16 bases between them. The CDR3 has 16 amino acids. Germline V CDR1 and CDR2: LNHDA, SQIVND (reference sequence). The CDR3 region has the DNA TGTGCCAGTAGTTCAGGAGCGGGTGGTCCCTACAATGAGCAGTTCTTC. Its translation is CASSSGAGGPYNEQFF. The entire variable domain, with the rest obtained from reference TRBV19 and TRBJ2-1, is as follows: DGGITQSPKYLFRKEGQNVTLSCEQNLNHDAMYWYRQDPGQGLRLIYYSQIVNDFQKGDIAEGYSVSREKKESFPLTVTSAQKNPTAFYLCASSSGAGGPYNEQFFGPGTRLTVL.

The gene calls are TRBV7-2 and TRBJ1-5; 7 positions agree with TRBD1. The V segment lost 3 bases and the J segment 1 base; nucleotides outside the gene matches: 3. The germline gives CDR1 SGHTA, CDR2 FQGNSA. This CDR3 has 15 amino acids. The CDR3 coding sequence is TGTGCCAGCAGCTTGGGACAGACAAGCAATCAGCCCCAGCATTTT. Translating it yields CASSLGQTSNQPQHF.

V and J are TRBV5-4 and TRBJ2-7, with D possibly matching TRBD1 (6 bases). The V and J ends lost 0 bases and 5 bases respectively, with 15 bases between them. CDR1 and CDR2 from the germline V gene are SGHNT and YYREEE (reference sequence). The CDR3 runs to 15 residues. The CDR3 DNA follows: TGTGCCAGCAGCTTGGCCGGGACATTGGGGAACGAGCAGTACTTC. This encodes CASSLAGTLGNEQYF. Full variable domain (missing parts from reference TRBV5-4 and TRBJ2-7): ETGVTQSPTHLIKTRGQQVTLRCSSQSGHNTVSWYQQALGQGPQFIFQYYREEENGRGNFPPRFSGLQFPNYSSELNVNALELDDSALYLCASSLAGTLGNEQYFGPGTRLTVT.

This chain connects TRBV6-5 to TRBJ1-4, with 7 bases fitting TRBD1. Germline V gene data show CDR1 as MNHEY and CDR2 as SVGAGI. The CDR3 runs 15 residues. The V gene end was trimmed by 8 bases and the J gene end by 0 bases; junction bases not matched to a gene: 6. CDR3 residues: CASRDRTTTNEKLFF. DNA of the CDR3: TGTGCCAGCCGGGACAGAACTACAACTAATGAAAAACTGTTTTTT.

This chain uses TRBV2 with TRBJ2-2, with TRBD1 matching over 7 bases. From germline, CDR1 is SNHLY and CDR2 FYNNEI. J was trimmed by 1 base and V by 7 bases; bases with no gene match: 3. CDR3 length equals 14 residues. The CDR3: CASKDRWNTGELFF. The CDR3 DNA sequence: TGTGCCAGCAAGGACAGGTGGAACACCGGGGAGCTGTTTTTT.

This sequence joins TRBV4-1 and TRBJ2-3; TRBD1 might be the D (6 bases). Germline V lookup: CDR1 MGHRA, CDR2 YSYEKL. The CDR3 length is 19 residues. V lost 1 base to trimming and J lost 0 bases, with 20 bases between them. CDR3 sequence (DNA): TGCGCCAGCAGCCAAGTGGGAATACGAACAGGGACCAGCACAGATACGCAGTATTTT. Residues: CASSQVGIRTGTSTDTQYF.

V and J are TRBV27 and TRBJ2-2; D uncertain. V was pared by 3 bases and J by 1 base, with 3 bases between. CDR1 MNHEY and CDR2 SMNVEV come from the germline V gene (reference sequence). The CDR3 runs 13 residues. The CDR3 DNA is TGTGCCAGCAGTTTCAAGAACACCGGGGAGCTGTTTTTT. Its protein product is CASSFKNTGELFF.

The rearrangement uses TRBV19 and TRBJ1-1, with D possibly matching TRBD1 (5 bases). V lost 3 bases and J lost 2, with 7 bases in between. The germline CDR1 and CDR2 sequences are LNHDA and SQIVND (reference sequence). The CDR3 is made up of 13 amino acids. CDR3 loop: CASSMTVNTEAFF. CDR3 nucleotide sequence: TGTGCCAGTAGTATGACAGTAAACACTGAAGCTTTCTTT.

The chain employs TRBV5-1 and TRBJ2-6; a possible D gene is TRBD2 (7 bases). Trimming pared 4 bases from V and 4 bases from J, leaving 15 bases between. Germline V CDR1 and CDR2: SGHRS, YFSETQ. The CDR3 runs 16 residues. CDR3 sequence reads: CASSPDGGPGANVLTF. CDR3 sequence (DNA): TGCGCCAGCAGCCCTGACGGGGGGCCCGGGGCCAACGTCCTGACTTTC.

The chain has TRBV6-6 and TRBJ2-1; TRBD1 aligns across 10 bases. V lost 2 bases, J lost 7 bases, and 5 bases stayed unmatched. Germline CDR1 reads MNHNY; CDR2 reads SVGAGI (reference sequence). This CDR3 has 15 amino acids. CDR3 coding DNA: TGTGCCAGCAGTTACGGGAGGACAGGGGGGAATGAGCAGTTCTTC. It translates to CASSYGRTGGNEQFF.

The CDR3 spells CASSGAGGKRYEQYF. DNA for the CDR3: TGTGCCAGCAGCGGGGCGGGGGGAAAAAGGTACGAGCAGTACTTC. The chain links TRBV11-2 to TRBJ2-7; 8 positions match TRBD2. The CDR3 is 15 amino acids. The germline V gene encodes CDR1 SGHAT and CDR2 FQNNGV. The V segment lost 5 bases and the J segment 4 bases; nucleotides outside the gene matches: 10. The full variable domain, completed using reference TRBV11-2 and TRBJ2-7, is EAGVAQSPRYKIIEKRQSVAFWCNPISGHATLYWYQQILGQGPKLLIQFQNNGVVDDSQLPKDRFSAERLKGVDSTLKIQPAKLEDSAVYLCASSGAGGKRYEQYFGPGTRLTVT.

The chain recombines TRBV7-2 with TRBJ2-7; D ambiguous. Germline V gene sequence: CDR1 SGHTA, CDR2 FQGNSA. Trimming cost V 0 bases and J 4 bases, with 7 bases left between them. The CDR3 extends over 13 amino acids. CDR3 region: CASSLARDYEQYF. The CDR3 DNA reads as TGTGCCAGCAGCTTAGCGCGCGATTACGAGCAGTACTTC.

The V and J genes are TRBV19 and TRBJ1-2; D is unclear. This CDR3 is built from 16 residues. Germline assignment: CDR1 LNHDA and CDR2 SQIVND (reference sequence). Trimming cost V 3 bases and J 3 bases, with 17 bases left between them. The CDR3 here is CASSIGGPGRDYGYTF. CDR3 coding DNA: TGTGCCAGTAGTATTGGAGGGCCTGGGAGGGACTATGGCTACACCTTC. Full variable domain (missing parts from reference TRBV19 and TRBJ1-2): DGGITQSPKYLFRKEGQNVTLSCEQNLNHDAMYWYRQDPGQGLRLIYYSQIVNDFQKGDIAEGYSVSREKKESFPLTVTSAQKNPTAFYLCASSIGGPGRDYGYTFGSGTRLTVV.